This record concerns one T cell receptor (beta chain) sequence. Its cognate antigen is unknown. Looked up from germline, CDR1 is SGHTA and CDR2 is FQGNSA. This CDR3 has 15 residues. V was pared by 1 base and J by 6 bases, with 13 bases between. This entry is derived from a study of Ad26.COV2.S vaccination and SARS-CoV-2 variants. Study context: Intramuscular Ad26.COV2.S doses were given once or twice, 56 days apart. Overall study findings and caveats: Recipients of either vaccine or placebo displayed similar breadth of non-spike TCRs.

Sequencing was performed with immunoSEQ multiplex PCR; in TCRdb, only in-frame clones are kept and a portion is missing. The sample holds roughly 330,000 clones; 85% to 90% are singletons and the top ten take about 5%. Treatment noted: 15 to 20 received Ad26.COV2.S at low or high dose, single or two shots; about 5 received placebo; per-sample allocation not given. Each sample was drawn 63 days after the first injection (of vaccine or placebo). Whoever gave the sample was an adult aged 18-55 years in Boston. The input for sequencing was peripheral blood, taken in a trial of Ad26.COV2.S vaccine versus placebo. This sequence was found in a person between 18 and 60 years old who received the Ad26.COV2.S COVID-19 vaccine or a placebo. This chain uses TRBV7-2 with TRBJ2-1; tentatively, D is TRBD2 (6 bases). CDR3 bases: TGTGCCAGCAGCTTAGTGGAGGGAAGGGTCAATGAGCAGTTCTTC. Translated, it gives CASSLVEGRVNEQFF.